The clone carrying this TCR beta chain was detected many times. Its cognate antigen is unknown. Looked up from germline, CDR1 is MGHRA and CDR2 is YSYEKL. The CDR3 consists of 12 residues. V was clipped by 0 bases and J by 14 bases, with 12 bases between them. These data originate in a study of T cells after yellow fever vaccination. Study information: Fractions with few cells were prepared using SMART-Seq v4 Ultra Low Input.

Overall study results and limits: Though weaker, the secondary response peaked faster, on day 5 versus 15. Most primary-vaccination clones reappeared after the booster (approximately 96% CD4, roughly 88% CD8).

5'RACE template switching generated TCR cDNA, adding a universal primer site and UMIs. TCRdb itself ran the 5' RACE reads through MiXCR, one entry per CDR3 protein. The sample holds some 320,000 distinct CDR3 sequences, 7.5% to 9.5% seen once. The chain links TRBV4-1 to TRBJ2-3, with D perhaps TRBD2 (5 bases). Material: CD4+ T cells sorted from PBMCs, obtained 5 days after the yellow fever booster vaccination. The TCR sequence derives from a young man who received the YFV17D yellow fever vaccine. The CDR3: CASSQDSRRPYF. As DNA, the CDR3 is TGCGCCAGCAGCCAAGATTCTAGGAGGCCGTATTTT.